These 13 T cell receptor beta chains were sequenced from one sample in a study of Ad26.COV2.S vaccination and SARS-CoV-2 variants. Treatment specified: roughly 20 received Ad26.COV2.S at low or high dose, single or two shots; several received placebo; per-sample allocation not given. The investigators took samples on day 63 after the first vaccine or placebo injection. Sequencing was performed with immunoSEQ multiplex PCR; in TCRdb, only in-frame clones are kept and a portion is missing. The sample contains 400,000 to 450,000 clones, around 91% of which appear only once. The sequencing used peripheral blood, collected in a trial of Ad26.COV2.S vaccine versus placebo. The origin of the receptors is a person between 18 and 59 years old who received the Ad26.COV2.S COVID-19 vaccine or a placebo.

This clone has just one count. The CDR3 here is CASSPSLGIQETQYF. The CDR3 DNA sequence: TGTGCCAGCAGCCCCAGCTTGGGAATCCAAGAGACCCAGTACTTC. The genes are TRBV4-2 and TRBJ2-5, with D uncertain. The V end was cut by 4 bases, the J end by 1 base, with 13 bases between. The V gene's germline CDR1 is LGHNA and CDR2 YNFKEQ. CDR3 size: 15 residues.

The CDR3 bases are TGTGCCAGCAGCGTAGGCCCGGCCACCTCTGGAAACACCATATATTTT. It is translated as CASSVGPATSGNTIYF. This chain uses TRBV9 with TRBJ1-3; D not certain. CDR1 and CDR2 (germline): SGDLS, YYNGEE. The CDR3 extends over 16 amino acids. V was trimmed by 0 bases and J by 0 bases, leaving 10 bases between them.

The J gene is TRBJ1-4, the V gene TRBV28, with a tentative D call TRBD1 (5 bases). Germline CDR1 reads MDHEN; CDR2 reads SYDVKM. V was cut by 3 bases and J by 0 bases, with 17 bases left in between. The CDR3 contains 18 residues. Here the CDR3 reads CASSLPGLTSPTNEKLFF. CDR3 bases: TGTGCCAGCAGTTTGCCGGGACTAACGAGTCCAACTAATGAAAAACTGTTTTTT.

The chain couples TRBV21-1 to TRBJ2-3; TRBD2 reflects the table's D call only, with no check against the DNA. TRBV21-1 constitutes a pseudogene. The CDR3 is 18 residues long. CDR3 sequence: CASSKDPGAGSRRDTQYF. The CDR3 DNA sequence: TGTGCCAGCAGCAAAGACCCGGGTGCGGGTAGCCGGAGGGATACGCAGTATTTT.

The gene calls are TRBV20-1 and TRBJ2-1; 8 positions agree with TRBD2. This CDR3 region has 14 residues. Germline V lookup: CDR1 DFQATT, CDR2 SNEGSKA (reference sequence). J gave up 7 bases and V 3 bases, and 8 bases lay outside the gene matches. CDR3 amino acids: CSASRSGGRNEQFF. DNA for the CDR3: TGCAGTGCTAGTAGGTCGGGAGGGCGAAATGAGCAGTTCTTC.

This clone was observed at least ten times. CDR3 sequence reads: CASSVDRVDTQYF. The CDR3 DNA follows: TGTGCCAGCAGCGTAGACAGGGTAGATACGCAGTATTTT. The chain uses TRBV7-2 and TRBJ2-3; 7 bases align to TRBD1. J gave up 5 bases and V 5 bases, and 4 bases lay outside the gene matches. This CDR3 is 13 amino acids long. Per the germline V gene, CDR1 is SGHTA and CDR2 is FQGNSA.

This sequence joins TRBV27 and TRBJ2-3; D is uncertain. CDR1 and CDR2 (germline): MNHEY, SMNVEV (reference sequence). The CDR3 is 12 amino acids. V was cut by 0 bases and J by 5 bases, with 3 bases left in between. The CDR3 DNA sequence: TGTGCCAGCAGTTTATCTAGAGATACGCAGTATTTT. Translation gives CASSLSRDTQYF.

V usage is TRBV24-1 and J usage is TRBJ1-2, with D unresolved. Germline CDR1 is KGHDR and CDR2 is SFDVKD. V shed 5 bases and J shed 2 bases, with 8 bases lying between them. This CDR3 spans 13 amino acids. The CDR3 DNA sequence: TGTGCCACCAGTGTATCACAGAACTATGGCTACACCTTC. This gives the protein CATSVSQNYGYTF.

The chain recombines TRBV28 with TRBJ2-1; 8 positions agree with TRBD2. Germline values: CDR1 MDHEN, CDR2 SYDVKM. V lost 8 bases and J lost 7; bases outside the gene matches: 16. The CDR3 has 16 amino acids. The CDR3 coding sequence is TGTGCCAGCCCCCCTTCCGTCGGGAGGGCGCGGAATGAGCAGTTCTTC. Its protein product is CASPPSVGRARNEQFF.

The V call is TRBV19, the J call TRBJ2-7; D may correspond to TRBD1 or TRBD2 (6 bases each). This CDR3 region has 15 residues. Trimming cost V 2 bases and J 2 bases, with 13 bases left between them. From germline, CDR1 is LNHDA and CDR2 SQIVND (reference sequence). CDR3 coding DNA: TGTGCCAGTAGTATAACCGGGGGCTTAGCCTACGAGCAGTACTTC. It translates to CASSITGGLAYEQYF.

The chain employs TRBV28 and TRBJ1-2, with D unresolved. Per germline, CDR1 MDHEN and CDR2 SYDVKM. V was pared by 6 bases and J by 5 bases, with 13 bases between. The CDR3 sequence is 13 residues long. This chain's CDR3 is CASREVLRYGYTF. The CDR3 DNA sequence: TGTGCCAGCAGGGAGGTTCTACGTTATGGCTACACCTTC.

This chain joins TRBV4-3 and TRBJ2-2; D not certain. V dropped 4 bases and J dropped 1 base, with 7 bases sitting between them. Germline V CDR1 and CDR2: LGHNA, YSLEER. The CDR3 is made up of 14 amino acids. CDR3 amino acids: CASSRTQNTGELFF. The DNA for the CDR3 is TGCGCCAGCAGCCGCACCCAGAACACCGGGGAGCTGTTTTTT.

This chain joins TRBV4-1 and TRBJ2-1, with D possibly being TRBD1 or TRBD2 (5 bases each). Trimming shortened V by 7 bases and J by 1 base, and 17 bases separated the two germline ends. In germline, CDR1 is MGHRA, CDR2 YSYEKL. The CDR3 covers 16 residues. The chain's CDR3 is CASKTPGRGSYNEQFF. The CDR3 nucleotides are TGCGCCAGCAAAACTCCGGGACGAGGTTCCTACAATGAGCAGTTCTTC.